This is a list of T cell receptor beta chains from one sample in a study of blood T cells in healthy people across ages. Each CDR3 protein is one row after TCRdb ran MiXCR on the 5' RACE reads. The profile covers over 700,000 distinct CDR3 sequences, with just under 25% appearing a single time and under 10% taken by the ten largest. The data were also submitted as part of a second study, on T cells of mothers and their children.

The sequenced material came from blood. These receptors were collected from a boy aged 5-17 years in good health. Each CDR3 is given with its conserved first and last residue. The D gene is left open where the match is weak. Where a row states a size, it is once, few, many or the class of an expanded clone; other rows omit it.

TRBJ1-2,TRBV12-3/TRBV12-4,NA,NA,CASSLAGQASYGYTF,TGTGCCAGCAGTTTAGCGGGGCAGGCGAGTTATGGCTACACCTTC
TRBJ2-1,TRBV4-3,TRBD2,NA,CASSQLFGGGTRNNEQFF,TGCGCCAGCAGCCAGCTCTTCGGGGGAGGGACCCGAAACAATGAGCAGTTCTTC
TRBJ2-7,TRBV9,NA,NA,CASSPPGDSYEQYF,TGTGCCAGCAGCCCCCCGGGTGACTCCTACGAGCAGTACTTC
TRBJ2-4,TRBV2,TRBD1,few,CASTLGQGSNIQYF,TGTGCCAGCACCTTAGGACAGGGGTCAAACATTCAGTACTTC
TRBJ2-7,TRBV4-1,TRBD1,NA,CASSQYEGGTGSYEQYF,TGCGCCAGCAGCCAATACGAAGGCGGGACAGGGTCCTACGAGCAGTACTTC
TRBJ2-7,TRBV12-3/TRBV12-4,TRBD1,NA,CASTLDRELHEQCF,TGTGCCAGCACCCTGGACAGGGAACTCCACGAGCAGTGCTTC
TRBJ2-3,TRBV28,NA,NA,CASSTLGATQYF,TGTGCCAGCAGTACGTTGGGGGCTACGCAGTATTTT
TRBJ2-5,TRBV12-3/TRBV12-4,TRBD2,NA,CASSSTGSGSMGETQYF,TGTGCCAGCAGTTCAACCGGTAGCGGGAGTATGGGAGAGACCCAGTACTTC
TRBJ2-1,TRBV6-6,NA,few,CASKLFVEQFF,TGTGCCAGCAAATTGTTCGTCGAGCAGTTCTTC
TRBJ2-1,TRBV28,NA,NA,CASRGENEQFF,TGTGCCAGCAGGGGTGAGAATGAGCAGTTCTTC
TRBJ1-2,TRBV7-2,NA,NA,CASSFQIGGNYGYTF,TGTGCCAGCAGCTTCCAAATAGGGGGAAACTATGGCTACACCTTC
TRBJ2-3,TRBV5-6,NA,few,CASSLVSELWTDTQYF,TGTGCCAGCAGCCTGGTTAGTGAACTTTGGACAGATACGCAGTATTTT
TRBJ2-5,TRBV24-1,TRBD2,NA,CATSDFRGEADETQYF,TGTGCCACCAGTGATTTTCGGGGGGAAGCAGATGAGACCCAGTACTTC
TRBJ2-1,TRBV3-1,NA,NA,CASSQDVSSSYNEQFF,TGTGCCAGCAGCCAAGACGTAAGTAGCTCCTACAATGAGCAGTTCTTC
TRBJ2-1,TRBV7-2,NA,NA,CASRPERGRYNEQFF,TGTGCCAGCAGGCCGGAAAGAGGACGGTACAATGAGCAGTTCTTC
TRBJ1-2,TRBV27,NA,NA,CASSTRGVGEYGYTF,TGTGCCAGCAGTACCCGGGGGGTCGGAGAGTATGGCTACACCTTC
TRBJ2-3,TRBV7-8,NA,few,CASSLNSQGPTDTQYF,TGTGCCAGCAGCTTAAATTCCCAGGGACCGACAGATACGCAGTATTTT
TRBJ2-3,TRBV29-1,TRBD1,few,CSARTGNTDTQYF,TGCAGCGCCCGGACAGGGAACACAGATACGCAGTATTTT
TRBJ2-2,TRBV29-1,NA,few,CSVVLAKGATGELFF,TGCAGCGTTGTATTGGCCAAAGGGGCCACCGGGGAGCTGTTTTTT
TRBJ2-7,TRBV11-2,NA,once,CASSWDFAEQYF,TGTGCCAGCAGCTGGGACTTTGCCGAGCAGTACTTC
TRBJ2-5,TRBV4-2,NA,NA,CASSQDFGTPQETQYF,TGTGCCAGCAGCCAAGATTTTGGGACCCCGCAAGAGACCCAGTACTTC
TRBJ2-5,TRBV28,NA,NA,CASSLRRLWGVKETQYF,TGTGCCAGCAGTTTAAGGCGGTTGTGGGGGGTAAAAGAGACCCAGTACTTC
TRBJ2-5,TRBV7-3,NA,few,CASSLTRDNEQLF,TGTGCCAGCAGCTTAACTAGAGACAATGAGCAGCTCTTC
TRBJ2-1,TRBV18,NA,few,CASSPQGAAEQFF,TGTGCCAGCTCACCTCAGGGAGCAGCCGAGCAGTTCTTC
TRBJ2-2,TRBV6-7,TRBD2,few,CASSQNSGTSTGELFF,TGTGCCAGCAGTCAGAATTCCGGGACTAGCACCGGGGAGCTGTTTTTT
TRBJ2-3,TRBV3-1,TRBD1,NA,CASSQGTGATDTQYF,TGTGCCAGCAGCCAAGGCACAGGGGCCACAGATACGCAGTATTTT
TRBJ1-2,TRBV2,TRBD1,few,CASSDGQGGYGYTF,TGTGCCAGCAGTGACGGACAGGGCGGCTATGGCTACACCTTC
TRBJ2-6,TRBV29-1,TRBD2,NA,CSAWTSGGSGANVLTF,TGCAGCGCCTGGACTAGCGGGGGTTCTGGGGCCAACGTCCTGACTTTC
TRBJ2-7,TRBV9,NA,NA,CASSVDSRDHEQYF,TGTGCCAGCAGCGTAGATAGCAGGGATCACGAGCAGTACTTC
TRBJ2-5,TRBV20-1,NA,NA,CSASFGGQGQETQYF,TGCAGTGCTAGTTTTGGCGGACAAGGACAAGAGACCCAGTACTTC
TRBJ1-2,TRBV7-9,TRBD1,few,CASSPDRGAGYTF,TGTGCCAGCAGCCCAGACAGGGGAGCTGGCTACACCTTC
TRBJ2-5,TRBV7-3,TRBD1,NA,CASSRNQGVGETQYF,TGTGCCAGCAGTCGAAATCAGGGGGTTGGGGAGACCCAGTACTTC
TRBJ2-7,TRBV29-1,NA,NA,CSVGSGTGYEQYF,TGCAGCGTTGGTTCGGGGACGGGGTACGAGCAGTACTTC
TRBJ2-3,TRBV29-1,TRBD2,few,CSVLAATDTQYF,TGCAGCGTTCTAGCGGCCACAGATACGCAGTATTTT
TRBJ2-1,TRBV28,TRBD2,few,CASSPPGLAGEREQFF,TGTGCCAGCAGCCCCCCGGGACTAGCGGGAGAACGGGAGCAGTTCTTC
TRBJ2-7,TRBV5-1,NA,NA,CASSLDYLYEQYF,TGCGCCAGCAGCTTGGACTACCTCTACGAGCAGTACTTC
TRBJ2-6,TRBV29-1,NA,few,CSVEGGRAGANVLTF,TGCAGCGTTGAAGGGGGACGGGCTGGGGCCAACGTCCTGACTTTC
TRBJ2-1,TRBV7-2,TRBD2,few,CASSLTGGISYNEQFF,TGTGCCAGCAGCTTAACCGGGGGGATCTCCTACAATGAGCAGTTCTTC
TRBJ2-7,TRBV5-4,NA,few,CASSSLGQIEQYF,TGTGCCAGCAGCTCCCTCGGACAGATAGAGCAGTACTTC
TRBJ2-7,TRBV28,NA,NA,CASSGAGGRGVNEQYF,TGTGCCAGCAGTGGAGCTGGCGGCAGGGGGGTAAATGAGCAGTACTTC
TRBJ2-1,TRBV28,NA,NA,CASSLGASDEQFF,TGTGCCAGCAGTTTAGGGGCGAGCGATGAGCAGTTCTTC
TRBJ2-1,TRBV24-1,TRBD1,NA,CATSDLRTGEGEQFF,TGTGCCACCAGTGATTTGCGGACAGGGGAGGGGGAGCAGTTCTTC
TRBJ2-4,TRBV4-1,NA,NA,CASSPTGGLNIQYF,TGCGCCAGCAGCCCGACCGGGGGCCTGAACATTCAGTACTTC
TRBJ2-7,TRBV7-2,NA,few,CASSFRVRYEQYF,TGTGCCAGCAGCTTCAGGGTTAGGTACGAGCAGTACTTC
TRBJ2-1,TRBV19,NA,once,CASSIDFGGRYNEQFF,TGTGCCAGTAGTATAGATTTCGGGGGGCGCTACAATGAGCAGTTCTTC
TRBJ2-5,TRBV2,NA,few,CASSAGVGDQETQYF,TGTGCCAGCAGTGCGGGGGTCGGGGATCAAGAGACCCAGTACTTC
TRBJ2-5,TRBV5-1,NA,NA,CASSLALAGGPTGEQYF,TGCGCCAGCAGCTTGGCCCTGGCGGGAGGCCCTACAGGGGAGCAGTACTTC
TRBJ2-1,TRBV7-9,NA,few,CASRRIPTRDNEQFF,TGTGCCAGCAGAAGAATCCCTACTAGGGACAATGAGCAGTTCTTC
TRBJ1-4,TRBV28,TRBD1,NA,CASSFGPDRGGEKLFF,TGTGCCAGCAGTTTCGGGCCAGACAGGGGAGGTGAAAAACTGTTTTTT
TRBJ2-1,TRBV28,NA,few,CASRPQVNEQFF,TGTGCCAGCAGGCCCCAAGTCAATGAGCAGTTCTTC
TRBJ2-3,TRBV5-1,TRBD1,NA,CASSSIDRGRDTQYF,TGCGCCAGCAGCTCAATAGACAGGGGGCGGGATACGCAGTATTTT
TRBJ2-2,TRBV28,TRBD1,NA,CASSLPHRGGELFF,TGTGCCAGCAGTCTGCCCCACAGGGGCGGGGAGCTGTTTTTT
TRBJ1-2,TRBV2,NA,NA,CASHSPAGYGYTF,TGTGCCAGCCATAGCCCGGCGGGCTATGGCTACACCTTC